The next 21 T cell receptor beta chains were all read from a single sample in a study of T cell responses to AZD1222 COVID-19 vaccine. Profiled with immunoSEQ multiplex PCR; TCRdb holds only in-frame clones, not every one. The sample records more than 100,000 clones, 80% to 95% being singletons. This material consisted of peripheral blood, taken on day 0 of AZD1222 vaccination. The receptors here all came from an adult in good health.

V and J are TRBV4-2 and TRBJ2-3, with 7 nucleotides matching TRBD2. The CDR3 is made up of 15 amino acids. The germline V gene encodes CDR1 LGHNA and CDR2 YNFKEQ. Trimming removed 5 bases from V and 4 bases from J; junction bases left unmatched: 9. The CDR3: CASSKLGGSPDTQYF. The CDR3 DNA reads TGTGCCAGCAGCAAGCTCGGGGGGTCTCCAGATACGCAGTATTTT.

J is TRBJ1-5 and V is TRBV18; maybe TRBD1 (5 bases). This CDR3 is 16 amino acids long. Deletions cut 3 bases from V and 2 bases from J, with 14 bases between. Germline V gene data show CDR1 as KGHSH and CDR2 as LQKENI. The CDR3 reads CASSPPASRGNQPQHF. The CDR3 nucleotides are TGTGCCAGCTCACCGCCGGCCAGCAGGGGCAATCAGCCCCAGCATTTT.

CDR3 DNA: TGCGCCAGCAGCCAAGATGGCTCTGAAGCTTTCTTT. Protein: CASSQDGSEAFF. This chain joins TRBV4-1 and TRBJ1-1; D is undetermined. The germline V and J ends were trimmed by 0 bases and 6 bases, with 5 bases remaining between them. Germline V gives CDR1 MGHRA, CDR2 YSYEKL. This CDR3 is 12 amino acids long.

CDR3 in amino acids: CASGRSGNTIYF. The CDR3 bases are TGTGCCAGCGGGAGATCTGGAAACACCATATATTTT. The V call is TRBV12-3 or TRBV12-4, the J call TRBJ1-3; D ambiguous. Trimming removed 8 bases at V and 1 base at J, with 6 bases between. CDR3 length: 12 residues.

This clone occurred a few times. This chain links TRBV6-1 with TRBJ1-1; D remains ambiguous. From germline, CDR1 is MNHNS and CDR2 SASEGT. With 0 bases removed from V and 0 bases from J, the gap between germline ends came to 8 bases. The CDR3 is 15 residues long. The CDR3 DNA sequence: TGTGCCAGCAGTGAAGCGTCGGCCATGAACACTGAAGCTTTCTTT. Protein product: CASSEASAMNTEAFF.

The chain combines TRBV4-1 with TRBJ1-2, with TRBD1 identical over 9 bases. Losses at the gene ends were 2 bases for V and 5 bases for J; bases not matched to a gene: 6. The CDR3 is 15 residues long. Looked up from germline, CDR1 is MGHRA and CDR2 is YSYEKL. The CDR3 is CASSQPGQGKYGYTF. CDR3 sequence (DNA): TGCGCCAGCAGCCAACCGGGACAGGGAAAATATGGCTACACCTTC.

This clone is a singleton in its sample. This sequence joins TRBV6-5 and TRBJ1-2, with 10 positions matching TRBD1. The CDR3 is 14 amino acids. Germline values: CDR1 MNHEY, CDR2 SVGAGI. With V trimmed by 6 bases and J by 3 bases, 4 bases remained unmatched. The CDR3 sequence: CASRKDRGDYGYTF. The CDR3 nucleotides are TGTGCCAGCAGGAAGGACAGGGGGGACTATGGCTACACCTTC.

Worth noting for this clone: Compared with germline, one end of the junction differs, possibly owing to a read error. The chain is built from TRBV4-1 and TRBJ1-5; D unresolved. The CDR3 covers 15 residues. Germline V gene sequence: CDR1 MGHRA, CDR2 YSYEKL. CDR3 nucleotides: TGCGCCAGCAGTCAAGGAGGGTATAGCAATCAGCCCCAGCATTTT. Its translation: CASSQGGYSNQPQHF.

V and J are TRBV2 and TRBJ2-2; 10 bases map to TRBD2. The CDR3 covers 15 residues. Germline V CDR1 and CDR2: SNHLY, FYNNEI. J was trimmed by 4 bases and V by 10 bases; bases with no gene match: 9. For the CDR3, the DNA is TGTGCCAATCGTCGGACTAGCGGCCCCACCGGGGAGCTGTTTTTT. This translates into CANRRTSGPTGELFF. The variable domain in full, completed from reference TRBV2 and TRBJ2-2, reads EPEVTQTPSHQVTQMGQEVILRCVPISNHLYFYWYRQILGQKVEFLVSFYNNEISEKSEIFDDQFSVERPDGSNFTLKIRSTKLEDSAMYFCANRRTSGPTGELFFGEGSRLTVL.

The rearrangement uses TRBV28 and TRBJ2-7; D is ambiguous. This CDR3 has 13 amino acids. V was pared by 3 bases and J by 2 bases, with 8 bases between. The germline CDR1 and CDR2 sequences are MDHEN and SYDVKM. The CDR3: CASSFGTTYEQYF. CDR3 DNA sequence: TGTGCCAGCAGTTTTGGTACTACCTACGAGCAGTACTTC.

A single count supports this clone. The V and J genes are TRBV6-5 and TRBJ2-7; 8 bases align to TRBD1. V dropped 6 bases and J dropped 7; count of bases not matched to a gene: 11. Germline values: CDR1 MNHEY, CDR2 SVGAGI. The CDR3 runs 14 residues. CDR3 in DNA: TGTGCCAGCAGAACGACAGGGGAAGGAGGGGAGCAGTACTTC. Its protein product is CASRTTGEGGEQYF.

This chain connects TRBV7-6 to TRBJ2-1, with a weak D call TRBD2 (6 bases). CDR1 SGHVS and CDR2 FNYEAQ come from the germline V gene. V gave up 4 bases and J gave up 2 bases, with 15 bases separating them. The CDR3 runs 16 residues. Written as DNA, the CDR3 is TGTGCCAGCAGCTCTTCCGGAGGGGTCCCCTACAATGAGCAGTTCTTC. Its protein is CASSSSGGVPYNEQFF.

J is TRBJ1-1 and V is TRBV7-2; D gene unclear. Germline CDR1 reads SGHTA; CDR2 reads FQGNSA. V was clipped by 6 bases and J by 4 bases, with 15 bases between them. This CDR3 has 14 amino acids. CDR3 DNA: TGTGCCAGCAGTTGGATGAATTCCGGCACTGAAGCTTTCTTT. It codes for CASSWMNSGTEAFF.

The CDR3: CASADRVGNQPQHF. DNA of the CDR3: TGTGCCAGCGCAGACAGGGTAGGAAATCAGCCCCAGCATTTT. The chain is built from TRBV2 and TRBJ1-5, with TRBD1 matching 7 bases. This CDR3 spans 14 amino acids. Germline assignment: CDR1 SNHLY and CDR2 FYNNEI. Trimming at V came to 8 bases and at J to 4 bases, leaving 8 bases not matched to a gene.

The chain is built from TRBV3-1 (or the pseudogene TRBV3-2) and TRBJ2-1; TRBD2 matches at 10 bases. CDR3 length equals 16 residues. Unmatched junction bases numbered 7, after V lost 5 bases and J lost 3 bases. Germline assignment: CDR1 LGHDT and CDR2 YNNKEL (reference sequence). CDR3 coding DNA: TGTGCCAGCAGCGAAGGCGCTAGCGGGGGCTACAATGAGCAGTTCTTC. Translating it yields CASSEGASGGYNEQFF.

V is TRBV2 and J is TRBJ1-1, with D perhaps TRBD1 (5 bases). The CDR3 is 12 amino acids. Per the germline V gene, CDR1 is SNHLY and CDR2 is FYNNEI. The V and J ends lost 8 bases and 5 bases respectively, with 12 bases between them. The CDR3 loop is CASRGELTEAFF. CDR3 DNA: TGTGCCAGCCGGGGCGAGTTGACTGAAGCTTTCTTT.

The genes are TRBV7-3 and TRBJ2-1; TRBD2 aligns across 10 bases. CDR3 length: 14 residues. Germline V gene lookup returns CDR1 SGHTA and CDR2 FQGTGA. Trimming at V came to 5 bases and at J to 7 bases, leaving 5 bases not matched to a gene. Here the CDR3 reads CASSRGLASNEQFF. In nucleotides, the CDR3 is TGTGCCAGCAGCCGGGGACTAGCGAGTAATGAGCAGTTCTTC.

V usage is TRBV11-1 and J usage is TRBJ2-3; D ambiguous. V was trimmed by 2 bases and J by 2 bases, leaving 2 bases between them. CDR3 length: 12 amino acids. CDR1 and CDR2 (germline): SGHAT, FQDESV (reference sequence). DNA for the CDR3: TGTGCCAGCAGCTTACCCACAGATACGCAGTATTTT. It translates to CASSLPTDTQYF.

The CDR3 bases are TGTGCCAGCAGCGGACCCCGAGGGGTTTCTGGAAACACCATATATTTT. Translation gives CASSGPRGVSGNTIYF. The rearrangement uses TRBV9 and TRBJ1-3, with TRBD1 as a possible D gene (5 bases). The CDR3 spans 16 residues. Germline V gene sequence: CDR1 SGDLS, CDR2 YYNGEE. V lost 3 bases and J lost 1, with 14 bases in between.

This chain joins TRBV6-5 and TRBJ1-1; 7 bases align to TRBD1. CDR3 size: 12 residues. Germline loops: CDR1 MNHEY, CDR2 SVGAGI. J lost 11 bases, V lost 2 bases, and 5 bases had no gene match. CDR3 in amino acids: CASSYRDREAFF. Here the CDR3 DNA reads TGTGCCAGCAGTTACCGGGACAGAGAGGCTTTCTTT.

J is TRBJ2-1 and V is TRBV5-4; weak D call: TRBD2 (5 bases). The germline V and J ends were trimmed by 5 bases and 0 bases, with 15 bases remaining between them. The CDR3 spans 16 residues. Germline V gene sequence: CDR1 SGHNT, CDR2 YYREEE (reference sequence). The CDR3 nucleotides read TGTGCCAGCAGTACCCAGAGGGCAGACTCCTACAATGAGCAGTTCTTC. Protein: CASSTQRADSYNEQFF.